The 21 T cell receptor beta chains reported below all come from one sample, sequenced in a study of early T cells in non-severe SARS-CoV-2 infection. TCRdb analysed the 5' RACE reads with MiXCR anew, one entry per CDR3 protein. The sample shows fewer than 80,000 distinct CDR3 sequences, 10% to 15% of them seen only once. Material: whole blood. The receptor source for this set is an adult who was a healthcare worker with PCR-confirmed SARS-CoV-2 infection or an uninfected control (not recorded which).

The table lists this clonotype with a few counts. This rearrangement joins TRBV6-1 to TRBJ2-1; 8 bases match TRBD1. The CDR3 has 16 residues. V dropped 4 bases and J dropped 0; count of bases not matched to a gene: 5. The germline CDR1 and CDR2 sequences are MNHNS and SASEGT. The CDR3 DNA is TGTGCCAGCAGTGCCGAACAGGGGGGCTCCTACAATGAGCAGTTCTTC. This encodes CASSAEQGGSYNEQFF.

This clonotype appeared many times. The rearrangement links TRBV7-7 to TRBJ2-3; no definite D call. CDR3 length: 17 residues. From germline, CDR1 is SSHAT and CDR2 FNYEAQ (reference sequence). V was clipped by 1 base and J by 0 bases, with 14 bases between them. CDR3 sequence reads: CASSLDAAGTSTDTQYF. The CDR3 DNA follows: TGTGCCAGCAGCTTAGACGCAGCTGGAACTAGCACAGATACGCAGTATTTT.

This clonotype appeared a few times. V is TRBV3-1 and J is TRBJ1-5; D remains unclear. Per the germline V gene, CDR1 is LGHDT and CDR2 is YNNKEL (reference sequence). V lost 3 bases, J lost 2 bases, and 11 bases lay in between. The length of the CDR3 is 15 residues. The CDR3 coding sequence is TGTGCCAGCAGCCAGAACTACGGTGGCAATCAGCCCCAGCATTTT. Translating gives CASSQNYGGNQPQHF.

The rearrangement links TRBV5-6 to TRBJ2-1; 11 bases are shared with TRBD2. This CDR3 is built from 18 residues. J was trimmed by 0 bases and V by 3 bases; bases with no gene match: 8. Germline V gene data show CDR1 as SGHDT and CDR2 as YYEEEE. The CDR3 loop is CASSSGTSGRSSYNEQFF. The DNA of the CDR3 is TGTGCCAGCAGCTCCGGGACTAGCGGAAGGAGCTCCTACAATGAGCAGTTCTTC.

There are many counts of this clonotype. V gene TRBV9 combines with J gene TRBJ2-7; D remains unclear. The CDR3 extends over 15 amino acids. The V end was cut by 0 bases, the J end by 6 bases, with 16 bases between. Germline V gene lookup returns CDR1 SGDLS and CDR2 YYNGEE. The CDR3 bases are TGTGCCAGCAGCGTAGGAAGTACTTCAGCGTCCGAGCAGTACTTC. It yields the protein CASSVGSTSASEQYF.

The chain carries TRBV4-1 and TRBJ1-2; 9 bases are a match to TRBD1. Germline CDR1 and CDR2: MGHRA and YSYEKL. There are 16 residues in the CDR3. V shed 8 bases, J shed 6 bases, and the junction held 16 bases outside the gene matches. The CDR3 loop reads CASYPRTTGGKNGYTF. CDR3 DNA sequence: TGCGCCAGCTACCCACGAACGACAGGGGGAAAGAATGGCTACACCTTC.

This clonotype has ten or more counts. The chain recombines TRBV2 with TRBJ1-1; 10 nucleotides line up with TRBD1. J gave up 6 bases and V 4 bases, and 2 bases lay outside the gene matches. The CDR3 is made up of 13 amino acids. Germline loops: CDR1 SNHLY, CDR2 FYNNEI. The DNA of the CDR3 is TGTGCCAGCAGTGGACAGGGGGCCTCTGAAGCTTTCTTT. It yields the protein CASSGQGASEAFF.

The chain's CDR3 is CASSLSHEYEQYF. CDR3 nucleotides: TGTGCCAGCAGTTTATCCCACGAATACGAGCAGTACTTC. V is TRBV27 and J is TRBJ2-7; D is undetermined. V lost 0 bases, J lost 4 bases, and 7 bases lay in between. The length of the CDR3 is 13 residues. CDR1 and CDR2 from the germline V gene are MNHEY and SMNVEV (reference sequence).

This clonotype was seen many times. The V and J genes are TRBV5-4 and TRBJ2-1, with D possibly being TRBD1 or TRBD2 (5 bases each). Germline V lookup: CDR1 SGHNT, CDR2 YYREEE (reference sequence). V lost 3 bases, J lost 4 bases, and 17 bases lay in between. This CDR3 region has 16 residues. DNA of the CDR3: TGTGCCAGCAGCTCGGGGCCGTTAGTTCAGTACAATGAGCAGTTCTTC. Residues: CASSSGPLVQYNEQFF.

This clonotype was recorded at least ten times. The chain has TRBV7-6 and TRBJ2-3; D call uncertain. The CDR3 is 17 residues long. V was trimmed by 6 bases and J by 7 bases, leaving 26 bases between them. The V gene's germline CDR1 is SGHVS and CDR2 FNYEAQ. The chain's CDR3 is CASSPEPELSPRHTQYF. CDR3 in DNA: TGTGCCAGCAGTCCAGAACCCGAGCTGTCCCCCCGCCATACGCAGTATTTT.

Written as DNA, the CDR3 is TGTGCCAGCAGCCGGACGGATGAAGCTTTCTTT. This encodes CASSRTDEAFF. The chain employs TRBV3-1 and TRBJ1-1, with D unresolved. The CDR3 extends over 11 amino acids. The germline V gene encodes CDR1 LGHDT and CDR2 YNNKEL (reference sequence). Trimming took off 4 bases at V and 7 bases at J, with 7 bases between the two ends. Using reference TRBV3-1 and TRBJ1-1 for the parts outside the CDR3, the full variable domain is DTAVSQTPKYLVTQMGNDKSIKCEQNLGHDTMYWYKQDSKKFLKIMFSYNNKELIINETVPNRFSPKSPDKAHLNLHINSLELGDSAVYFCASSRTDEAFFGQGTRLTVV.

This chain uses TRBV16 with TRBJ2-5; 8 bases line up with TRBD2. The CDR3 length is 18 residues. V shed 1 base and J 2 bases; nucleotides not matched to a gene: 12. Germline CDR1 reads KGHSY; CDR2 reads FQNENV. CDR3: CASSQFAREGSNQETQYF. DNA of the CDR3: TGTGCCAGCAGCCAATTTGCTCGGGAGGGGAGCAATCAAGAGACCCAGTACTTC.

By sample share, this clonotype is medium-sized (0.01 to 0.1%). This chain's CDR3 is CSVDTDTQYF. The CDR3, as DNA: TGCAGCGTTGACACAGATACGCAGTATTTT. This rearrangement joins TRBV29-1 to TRBJ2-3; D call uncertain. CDR3 length: 10 amino acids. Germline V lookup: CDR1 SQVTM, CDR2 ANQGSEA. The germline V and J ends were trimmed by 3 bases and 2 bases, with 0 bases remaining between them.

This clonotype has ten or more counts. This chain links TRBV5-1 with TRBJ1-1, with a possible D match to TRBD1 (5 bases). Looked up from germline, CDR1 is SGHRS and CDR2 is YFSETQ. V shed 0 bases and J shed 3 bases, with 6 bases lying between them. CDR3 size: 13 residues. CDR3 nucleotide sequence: TGCGCCAGCAGCTTGGGCAGGGACACTGAAGCTTTCTTT. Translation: CASSLGRDTEAFF.

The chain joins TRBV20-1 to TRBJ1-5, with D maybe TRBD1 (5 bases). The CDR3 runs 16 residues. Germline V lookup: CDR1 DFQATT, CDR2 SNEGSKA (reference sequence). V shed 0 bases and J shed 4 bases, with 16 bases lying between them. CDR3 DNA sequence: TGCAGTGCTAGAGATTTGGGGGACGGACGAAATCAGCCCCAGCATTTT. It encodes CSARDLGDGRNQPQHF.

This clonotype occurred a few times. CDR3 DNA: TGTGCCAGCAGTTTACTTGCTAGCGGATTACCCTACGAGCAGTACTTC. Its translation is CASSLLASGLPYEQYF. The J gene is TRBJ2-7, the V gene TRBV12-3 or TRBV12-4; 7 positions match TRBD2. This CDR3 has 16 amino acids. Losses at the gene ends were 2 bases for V and 2 bases for J; bases not matched to a gene: 9.

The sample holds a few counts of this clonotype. The CDR3 spells CASSPGTVGETQYF. CDR3 DNA: TGTGCCAGCTCACCAGGGACAGTCGGAGAGACCCAGTACTTC. This chain uses TRBV18 with TRBJ2-5, with 7 bases that match TRBD1. Germline V gene sequence: CDR1 KGHSH, CDR2 LQKENI. V lost 2 bases and J lost 4; bases outside the gene matches: 4. This CDR3 has 14 amino acids.

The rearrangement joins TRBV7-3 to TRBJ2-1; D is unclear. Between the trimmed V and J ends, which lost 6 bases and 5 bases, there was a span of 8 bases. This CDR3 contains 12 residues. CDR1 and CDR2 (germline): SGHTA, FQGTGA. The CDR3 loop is CASSFVDNEQFF. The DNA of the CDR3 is TGTGCCAGCAGTTTCGTTGACAATGAGCAGTTCTTC.

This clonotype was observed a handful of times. CDR3 nucleotides: TGCGCCAGCAGCTTGGTCGTGGGAGGGGGCAATGAGCAGTTCTTC. It translates to CASSLVVGGGNEQFF. This chain joins TRBV5-1 and TRBJ2-1; the D gene is possibly TRBD2 (7 bases). This CDR3 has 15 amino acids. Per germline, CDR1 SGHRS and CDR2 YFSETQ. V lost 0 bases, J lost 6 bases, and 13 bases lay in between. The complete variable domain, with remaining parts taken from reference TRBV5-1 and TRBJ2-1, reads KAGVTQTPRYLIKTRGQQVTLSCSPISGHRSVSWYQQTPGQGLQFLFEYFSETQRNKGNFPGRFSGRQFSNSRSEMNVSTLELGDSALYLCASSLVVGGGNEQFFGPGTRLTVL.

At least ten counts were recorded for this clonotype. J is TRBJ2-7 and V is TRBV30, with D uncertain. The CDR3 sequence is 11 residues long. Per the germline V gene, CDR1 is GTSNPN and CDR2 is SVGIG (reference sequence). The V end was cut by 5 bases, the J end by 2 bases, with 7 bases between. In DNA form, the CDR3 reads TGTGCCTGGTCAACGGCCTACGAGCAGTACTTC. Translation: CAWSTAYEQYF.

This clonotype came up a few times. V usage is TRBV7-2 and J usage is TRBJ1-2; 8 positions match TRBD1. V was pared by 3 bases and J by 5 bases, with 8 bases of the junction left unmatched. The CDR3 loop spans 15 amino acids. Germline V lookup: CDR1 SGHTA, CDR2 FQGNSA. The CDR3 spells CASSFRKTGDYGYTF. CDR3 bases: TGTGCCAGCAGCTTTCGAAAGACAGGGGATTATGGCTACACCTTC.